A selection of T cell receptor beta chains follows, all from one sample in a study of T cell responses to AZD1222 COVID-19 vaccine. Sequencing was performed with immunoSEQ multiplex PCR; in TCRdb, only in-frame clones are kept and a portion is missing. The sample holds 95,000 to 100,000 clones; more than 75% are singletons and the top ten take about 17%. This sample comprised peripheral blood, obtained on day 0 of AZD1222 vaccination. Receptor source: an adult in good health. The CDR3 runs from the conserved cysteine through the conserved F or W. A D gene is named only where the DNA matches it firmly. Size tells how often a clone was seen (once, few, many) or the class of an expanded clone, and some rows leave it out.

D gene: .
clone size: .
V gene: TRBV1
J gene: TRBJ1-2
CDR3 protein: CTSSQDRDSIGYTF
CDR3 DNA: TGCACCAGCAGCCAAGATAGGGACAGCATTGGCTACACCTTC

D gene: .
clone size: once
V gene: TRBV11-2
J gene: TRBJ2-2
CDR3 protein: CASSSPTVSTGELFF
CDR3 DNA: TGTGCCAGCAGCTCGCCGACTGTATCCACCGGGGAGCTGTTTTTT

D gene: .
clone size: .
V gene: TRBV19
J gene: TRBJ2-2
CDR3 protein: CASSIDPSGTGELFF
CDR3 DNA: TGTGCCAGTAGTATAGATCCGTCGGGTACCGGGGAGCTGTTTTTT

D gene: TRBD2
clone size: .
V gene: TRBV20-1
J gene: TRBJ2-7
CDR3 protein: CSASGRDYEQYF
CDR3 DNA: TGCAGTGCTAGTGGGAGGGACTACGAGCAGTACTTC

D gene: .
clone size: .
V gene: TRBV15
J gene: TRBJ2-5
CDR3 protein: CATKAGGGQETQYF
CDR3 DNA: TGTGCCACCAAAGCAGGAGGGGGCCAAGAGACCCAGTACTTC

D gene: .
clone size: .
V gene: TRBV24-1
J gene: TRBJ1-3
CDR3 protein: CATQGSGNTIYF
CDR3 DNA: TGTGCCACCCAGGGCTCTGGAAACACCATATATTTT

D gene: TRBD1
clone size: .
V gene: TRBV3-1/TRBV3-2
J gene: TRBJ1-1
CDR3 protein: CASSQDRRGRTEAFF
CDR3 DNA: TGTGCCAGCAGCCAAGATAGGAGGGGGCGAACTGAAGCTTTCTTT

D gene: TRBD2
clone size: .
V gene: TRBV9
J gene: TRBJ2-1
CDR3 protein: CAQPRTSGRKPSYNEQFF
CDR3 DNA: TGTGCCCAACCAAGGACTAGCGGGAGGAAACCCTCCTACAATGAGCAGTTCTTC

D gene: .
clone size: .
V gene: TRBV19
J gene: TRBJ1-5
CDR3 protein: CASKYNRDGYSNQPQHF
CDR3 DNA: TGTGCCAGTAAATATAATCGGGACGGATATAGCAATCAGCCCCAGCATTTT

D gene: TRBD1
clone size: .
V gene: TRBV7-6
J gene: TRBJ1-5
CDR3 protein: CASSPGQALSNQPQHF
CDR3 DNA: TGTGCCAGCAGCCCGGGACAGGCACTGAGCAATCAGCCCCAGCATTTT

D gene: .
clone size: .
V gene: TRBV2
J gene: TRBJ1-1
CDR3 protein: CASVESYTEAFF
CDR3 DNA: TGTGCCAGCGTAGAAAGTTACACTGAAGCTTTCTTT

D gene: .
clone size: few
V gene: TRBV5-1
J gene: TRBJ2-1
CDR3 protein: CASSLGPLLATNNEQFF
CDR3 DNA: TGCGCCAGCAGCTTGGGCCCCCTGCTAGCTACTAACAATGAGCAGTTCTTC

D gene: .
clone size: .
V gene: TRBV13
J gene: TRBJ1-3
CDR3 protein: CASRLGTFGNTIYF
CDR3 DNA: TGTGCCAGCAGGCTCGGGACATTTGGAAACACCATATATTTT

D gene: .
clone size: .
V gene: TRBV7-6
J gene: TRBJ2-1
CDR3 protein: CASSLGLRGVEQFF
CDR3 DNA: TGTGCCAGCAGCTTAGGATTAAGGGGGGTCGAGCAGTTCTTC

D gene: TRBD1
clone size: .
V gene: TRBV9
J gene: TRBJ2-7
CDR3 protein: CASSISRDRPISEQYF
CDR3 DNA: TGTGCCAGCAGCATAAGTCGGGACAGACCCATTAGCGAGCAGTACTTC

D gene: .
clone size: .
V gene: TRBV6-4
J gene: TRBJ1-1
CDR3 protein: CASSDSRDKARPNTEAFF
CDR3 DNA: TGTGCCAGCAGTGACTCCCGGGACAAAGCAAGACCCAACACTGAAGCTTTCTTT

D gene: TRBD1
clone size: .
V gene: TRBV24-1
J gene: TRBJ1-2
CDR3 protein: CATSEDRFYGYTF
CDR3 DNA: TGTGCCACCAGTGAGGACAGGTTCTATGGCTACACCTTC

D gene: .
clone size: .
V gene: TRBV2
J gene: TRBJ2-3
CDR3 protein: CASSRDGGTDTQYF
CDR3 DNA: TGTGCCAGCAGCCGGGACGGAGGCACAGATACGCAGTATTTT

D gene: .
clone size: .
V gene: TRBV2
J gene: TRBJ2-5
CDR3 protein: CASSEGGQETQYF
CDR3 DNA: TGTGCCAGCAGTGAAGGGGGTCAAGAGACCCAGTACTTC

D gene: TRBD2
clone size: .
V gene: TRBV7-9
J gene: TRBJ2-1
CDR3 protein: CASSLGTRTSNEQFF
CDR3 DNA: TGTGCCAGCAGCTTAGGGACTAGAACATCCAATGAGCAGTTCTTC

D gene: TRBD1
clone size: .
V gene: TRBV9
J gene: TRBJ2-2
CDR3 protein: CASSVRGSNTGELFF
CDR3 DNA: TGTGCCAGCAGCGTCAGGGGGTCGAACACCGGGGAGCTGTTTTTT

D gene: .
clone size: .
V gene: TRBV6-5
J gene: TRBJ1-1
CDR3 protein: CASSNGRGTEAFF
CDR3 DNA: TGTGCCAGCAGTAACGGGAGAGGCACTGAAGCTTTCTTT